This T cell receptor beta chain was captured by sequencing in a study of blood T cell repertoires in COVID-19. Study overall: From the United States, Italy and Spain came samples of acute and convalescent COVID-19.

Germline-derived CDR1 and CDR2 are SGHRS and YFSETQ. Trimming took 2 bases from V and 2 from J, leaving 5 bases between them. The CDR3 totals 14 residues. The method was immunoSEQ multiplex PCR; TCRdb's version includes in-frame clones alone and lacks a portion of them. Among about 150,000 clones listed, roughly 85% were seen once. The receptor's source is a human donor in a cohort sampled during active COVID-19. The sequenced sample was peripheral blood. The genes are TRBV5-1 and TRBJ2-6; D unclear. CDR3 loop: CASSFIPGANVLTF. The CDR3 coding sequence is TGCGCCAGCAGCTTCATCCCTGGGGCCAACGTCCTGACTTTC.